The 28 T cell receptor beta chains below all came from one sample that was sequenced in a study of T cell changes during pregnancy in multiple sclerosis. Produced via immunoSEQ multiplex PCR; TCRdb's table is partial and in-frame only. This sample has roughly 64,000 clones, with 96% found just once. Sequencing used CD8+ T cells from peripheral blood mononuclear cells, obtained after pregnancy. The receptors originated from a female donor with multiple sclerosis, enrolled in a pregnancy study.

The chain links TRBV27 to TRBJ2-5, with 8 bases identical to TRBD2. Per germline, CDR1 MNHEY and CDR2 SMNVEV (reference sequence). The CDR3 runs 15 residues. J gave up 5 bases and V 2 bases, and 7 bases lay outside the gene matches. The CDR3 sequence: CASSLGGRRGETQYF. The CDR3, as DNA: TGTGCCAGCAGTTTAGGCGGGAGGAGAGGGGAGACCCAGTACTTC.

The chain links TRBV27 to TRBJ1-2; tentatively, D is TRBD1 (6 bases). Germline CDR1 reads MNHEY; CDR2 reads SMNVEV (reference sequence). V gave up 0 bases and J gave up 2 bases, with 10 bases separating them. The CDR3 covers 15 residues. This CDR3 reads CASSLSMGANYGYTF. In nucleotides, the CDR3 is TGTGCCAGCAGTTTATCGATGGGGGCGAACTATGGCTACACCTTC.

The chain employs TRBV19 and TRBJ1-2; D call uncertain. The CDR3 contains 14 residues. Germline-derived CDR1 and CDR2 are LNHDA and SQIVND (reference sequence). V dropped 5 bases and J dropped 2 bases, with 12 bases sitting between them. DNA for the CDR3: TGTGCCAGTAGTTTGGGCGGGTTAAACTATGGCTACACCTTC. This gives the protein CASSLGGLNYGYTF.

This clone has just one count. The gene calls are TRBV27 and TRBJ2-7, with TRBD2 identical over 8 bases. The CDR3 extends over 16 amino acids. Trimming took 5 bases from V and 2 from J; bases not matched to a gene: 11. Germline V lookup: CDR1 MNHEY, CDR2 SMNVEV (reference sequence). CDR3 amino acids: CASSPPGTSRTYEQYF. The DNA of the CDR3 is TGTGCCAGCAGTCCCCCTGGGACTAGTCGCACCTACGAGCAGTACTTC.

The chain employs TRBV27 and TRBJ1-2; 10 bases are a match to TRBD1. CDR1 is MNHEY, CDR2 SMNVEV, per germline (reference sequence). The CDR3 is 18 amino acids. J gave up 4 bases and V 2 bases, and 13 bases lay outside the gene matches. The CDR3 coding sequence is TGTGCCAGCAGTTTAAGTAAAGGGGGACAGGGGAACCTCTATGGCTACACCTTC. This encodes CASSLSKGGQGNLYGYTF.

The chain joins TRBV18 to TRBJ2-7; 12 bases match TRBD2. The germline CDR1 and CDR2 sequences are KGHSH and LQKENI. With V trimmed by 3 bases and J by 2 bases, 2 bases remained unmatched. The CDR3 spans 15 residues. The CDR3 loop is CASSPLAGGAYEQYF. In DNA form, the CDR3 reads TGTGCCAGCTCACCTCTAGCGGGAGGGGCCTACGAGCAGTACTTC.

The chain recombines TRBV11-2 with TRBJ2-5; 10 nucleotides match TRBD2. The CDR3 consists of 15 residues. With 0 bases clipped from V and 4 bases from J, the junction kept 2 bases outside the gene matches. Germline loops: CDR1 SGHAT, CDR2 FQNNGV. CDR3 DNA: TGTGCCAGCAGCTTAGAGGCTAGCGGGAGAGAGACCCAGTACTTC. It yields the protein CASSLEASGRETQYF.

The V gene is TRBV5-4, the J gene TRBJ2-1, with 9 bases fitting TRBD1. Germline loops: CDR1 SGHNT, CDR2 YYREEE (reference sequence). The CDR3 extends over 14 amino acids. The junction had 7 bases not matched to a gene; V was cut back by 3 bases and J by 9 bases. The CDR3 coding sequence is TGTGCCAGCAGCTCAACAGGGGGCGATGGTGAGCAGTTCTTC. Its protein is CASSSTGGDGEQFF.

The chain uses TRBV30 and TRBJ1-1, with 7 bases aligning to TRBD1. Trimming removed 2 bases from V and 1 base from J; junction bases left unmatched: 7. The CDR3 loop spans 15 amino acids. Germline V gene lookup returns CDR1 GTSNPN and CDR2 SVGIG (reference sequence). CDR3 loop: CAWSHPDRQNTEAFF. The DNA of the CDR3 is TGTGCCTGGAGTCACCCGGACAGGCAGAACACTGAAGCTTTCTTT.

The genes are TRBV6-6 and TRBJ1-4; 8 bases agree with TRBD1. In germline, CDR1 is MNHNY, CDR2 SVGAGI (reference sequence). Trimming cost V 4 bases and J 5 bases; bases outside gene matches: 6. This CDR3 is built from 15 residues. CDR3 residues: CASSSYQGANEKLFF. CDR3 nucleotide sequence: TGTGCCAGCAGTTCCTACCAGGGGGCGAATGAAAAACTGTTTTTT.

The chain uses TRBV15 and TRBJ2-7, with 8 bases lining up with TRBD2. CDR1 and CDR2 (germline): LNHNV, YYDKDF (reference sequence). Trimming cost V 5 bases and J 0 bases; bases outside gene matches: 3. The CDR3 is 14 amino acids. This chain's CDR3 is CATSDSGSSYEQYF. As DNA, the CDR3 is TGTGCCACCAGCGACAGCGGGAGCTCCTACGAGCAGTACTTC.

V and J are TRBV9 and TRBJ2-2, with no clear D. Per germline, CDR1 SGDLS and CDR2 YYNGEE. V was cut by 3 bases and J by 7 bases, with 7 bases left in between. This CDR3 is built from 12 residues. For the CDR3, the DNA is TGTGCCAGCAGCGCCAACTTCGGGGAGCTGTTTTTT. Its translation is CASSANFGELFF.

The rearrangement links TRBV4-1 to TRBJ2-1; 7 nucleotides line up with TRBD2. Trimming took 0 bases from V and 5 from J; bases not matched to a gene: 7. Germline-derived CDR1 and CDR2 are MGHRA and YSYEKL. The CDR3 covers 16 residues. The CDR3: CASSQEGLADNNEQFF. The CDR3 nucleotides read TGCGCCAGCAGCCAAGAAGGTCTAGCGGACAACAATGAGCAGTTCTTC.

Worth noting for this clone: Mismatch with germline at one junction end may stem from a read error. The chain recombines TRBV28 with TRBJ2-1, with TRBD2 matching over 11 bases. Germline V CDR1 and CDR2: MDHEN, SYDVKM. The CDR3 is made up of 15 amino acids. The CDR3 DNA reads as TGTGCCAGCACTTTAGCGGGAGGGCTTTACAATGAGCAGTTCTTC. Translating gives CASTLAGGLYNEQFF.

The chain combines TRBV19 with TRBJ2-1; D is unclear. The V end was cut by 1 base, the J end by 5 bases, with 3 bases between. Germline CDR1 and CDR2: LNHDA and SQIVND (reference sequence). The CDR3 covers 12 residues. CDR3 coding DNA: TGTGCCAGTAGTATAGCAGACAATGAGCAGTTCTTC. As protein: CASSIADNEQFF.

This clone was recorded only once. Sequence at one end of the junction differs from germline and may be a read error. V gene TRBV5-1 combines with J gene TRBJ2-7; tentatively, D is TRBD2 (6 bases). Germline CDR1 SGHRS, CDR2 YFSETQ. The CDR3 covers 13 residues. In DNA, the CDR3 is TGCGTCAGCAGCTTGGCCGGGAGCTACGAGCAGTACTTC. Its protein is CVSSLAGSYEQYF. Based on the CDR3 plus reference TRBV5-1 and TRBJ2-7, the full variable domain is KAGVTQTPRYLIKTRGQQVTLSCSPISGHRSVSWYQQTPGQGLQFLFEYFSETQRNKGNFPGRFSGRQFSNSRSEMNVSTLELGDSALYLCVSSLAGSYEQYFGPGTRLTVT.

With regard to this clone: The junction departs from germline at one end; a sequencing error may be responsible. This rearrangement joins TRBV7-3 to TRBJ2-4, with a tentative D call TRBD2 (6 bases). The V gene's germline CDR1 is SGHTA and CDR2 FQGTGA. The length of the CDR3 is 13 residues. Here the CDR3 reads CASSLGAPGALMF. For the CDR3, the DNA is TGTGCCAGCAGCTTAGGGGCCCCGGGAGCTCTGATGTTC.

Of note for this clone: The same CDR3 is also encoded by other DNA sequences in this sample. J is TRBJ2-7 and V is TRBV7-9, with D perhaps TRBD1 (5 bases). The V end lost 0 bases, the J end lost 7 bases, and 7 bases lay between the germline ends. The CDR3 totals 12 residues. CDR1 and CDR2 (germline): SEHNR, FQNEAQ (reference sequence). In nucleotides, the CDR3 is TGTGCCAGCAGCTTAGCAGGGGATGAGCAGTACTTC. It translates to CASSLAGDEQYF.

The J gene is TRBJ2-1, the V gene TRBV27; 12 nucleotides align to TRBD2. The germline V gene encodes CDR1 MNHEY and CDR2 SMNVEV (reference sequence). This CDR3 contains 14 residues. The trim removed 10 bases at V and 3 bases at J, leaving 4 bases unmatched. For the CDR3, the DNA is TGTGCCACCCGGACTAGCGGGAACTACAATGAGCAGTTCTTC. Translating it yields CATRTSGNYNEQFF.

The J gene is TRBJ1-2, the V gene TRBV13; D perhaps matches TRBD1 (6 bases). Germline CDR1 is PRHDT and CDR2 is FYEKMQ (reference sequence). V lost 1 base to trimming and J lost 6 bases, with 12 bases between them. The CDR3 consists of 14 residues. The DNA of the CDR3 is TGTGCCAGCAGCTTAGTTGGGGGCGATGATGGCTACACCTTC. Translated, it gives CASSLVGGDDGYTF.

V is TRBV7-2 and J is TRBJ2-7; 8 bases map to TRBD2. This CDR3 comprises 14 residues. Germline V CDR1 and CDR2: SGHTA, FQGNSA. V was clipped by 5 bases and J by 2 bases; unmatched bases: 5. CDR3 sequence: CASSTPGLAYEQYF. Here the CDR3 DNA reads TGTGCCAGCAGCACTCCGGGACTAGCCTACGAGCAGTACTTC.

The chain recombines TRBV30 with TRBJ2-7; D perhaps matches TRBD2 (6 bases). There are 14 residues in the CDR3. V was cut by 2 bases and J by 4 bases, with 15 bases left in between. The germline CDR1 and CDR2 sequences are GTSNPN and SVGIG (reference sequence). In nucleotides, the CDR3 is TGTGCCTGGAGTAGGGACTCCGCGGGGTACGAGCAGTACTTC. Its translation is CAWSRDSAGYEQYF.

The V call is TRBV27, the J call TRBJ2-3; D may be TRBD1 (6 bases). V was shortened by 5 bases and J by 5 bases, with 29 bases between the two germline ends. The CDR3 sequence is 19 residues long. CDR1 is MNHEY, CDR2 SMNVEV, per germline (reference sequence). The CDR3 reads CASSGGRLDSGGVLDTQYF. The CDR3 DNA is TGTGCCAGCAGTGGGGGCCGTTTAGACTCAGGAGGAGTTCTAGATACGCAGTATTTT.

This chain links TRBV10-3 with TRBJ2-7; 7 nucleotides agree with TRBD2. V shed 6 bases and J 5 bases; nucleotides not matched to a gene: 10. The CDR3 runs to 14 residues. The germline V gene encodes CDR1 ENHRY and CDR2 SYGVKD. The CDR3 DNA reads TGTGCCATCAGGGTGGGGCAGGGAGGGCACGAGCAGTACTTC. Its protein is CAIRVGQGGHEQYF.

CDR3 coding DNA: TGCGCCAGCAGCCAAGAGCCCGGGACTCTACTTTACAATGAGCAGTTCTTC. Translated, it gives CASSQEPGTLLYNEQFF. This chain joins TRBV4-1 and TRBJ2-1, with a possible D match to TRBD2 (6 bases). The CDR3 totals 17 residues. Germline V gene sequence: CDR1 MGHRA, CDR2 YSYEKL. V lost 0 bases, J lost 4 bases, and 16 bases lay in between.

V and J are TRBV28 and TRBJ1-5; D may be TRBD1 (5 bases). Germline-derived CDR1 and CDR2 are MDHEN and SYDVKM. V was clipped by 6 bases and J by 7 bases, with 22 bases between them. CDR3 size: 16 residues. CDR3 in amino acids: CASRGTPAGGRQPQHF. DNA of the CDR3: TGTGCCAGCAGAGGGACCCCCGCCGGGGGACGACAGCCCCAGCATTTT.

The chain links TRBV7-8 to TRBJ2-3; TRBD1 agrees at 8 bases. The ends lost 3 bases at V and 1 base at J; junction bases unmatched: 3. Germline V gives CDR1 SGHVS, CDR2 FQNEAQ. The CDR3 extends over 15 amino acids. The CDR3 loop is CASSLQGQGTDTQYF. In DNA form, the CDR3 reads TGTGCCAGCAGCTTGCAGGGACAGGGCACAGATACGCAGTATTTT.

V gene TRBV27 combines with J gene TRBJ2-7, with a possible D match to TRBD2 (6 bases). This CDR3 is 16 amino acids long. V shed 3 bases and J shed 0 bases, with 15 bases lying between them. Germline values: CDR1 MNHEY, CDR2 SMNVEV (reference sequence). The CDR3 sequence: CASSFFAGGSSYEQYF. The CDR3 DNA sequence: TGTGCCAGCAGTTTTTTTGCCGGGGGAAGCTCCTACGAGCAGTACTTC.